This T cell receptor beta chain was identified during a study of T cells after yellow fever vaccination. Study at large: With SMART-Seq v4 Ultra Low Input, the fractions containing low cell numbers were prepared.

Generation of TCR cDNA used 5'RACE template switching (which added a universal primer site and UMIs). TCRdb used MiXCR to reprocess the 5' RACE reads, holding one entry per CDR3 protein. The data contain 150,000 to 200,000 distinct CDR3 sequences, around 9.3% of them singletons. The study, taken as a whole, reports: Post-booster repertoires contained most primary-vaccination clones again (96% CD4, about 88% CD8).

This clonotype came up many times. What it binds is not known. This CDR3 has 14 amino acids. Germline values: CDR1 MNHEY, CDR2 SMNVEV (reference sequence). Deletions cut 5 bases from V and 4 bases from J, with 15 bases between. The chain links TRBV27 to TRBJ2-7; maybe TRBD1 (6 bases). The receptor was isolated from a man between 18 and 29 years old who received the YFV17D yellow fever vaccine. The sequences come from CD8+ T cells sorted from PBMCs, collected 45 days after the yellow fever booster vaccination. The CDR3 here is CASSPGTPNYEQYV. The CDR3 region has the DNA TGTGCCAGCAGTCCCGGGACACCTAATTACGAGCAGTACGTC.